These 30 T cell receptor beta chains were all obtained from the same sample, sequenced in a study of OX40 agonist ivuxolimab in advanced cancers. Assay used: immunoSEQ multiplex PCR; TCRdb lists only in-frame clones, some missing. There are over 55,000 clones in the sample; about 89% occur only once, and 2% to 2.5% lies in the top ten. This sample comprised CD4+ or CD8+ T cells sorted from blood, obtained in a trial of the OX40 agonist ivuxolimab. The origin of the receptors is an adult with an advanced solid tumor such as melanoma, head and neck, liver or kidney cancer.

The rearrangement joins TRBV5-4 to TRBJ2-7; weak D call: TRBD2 (5 bases). The V end lost 2 bases, the J end lost 3 bases, and 9 bases lay between the germline ends. This CDR3 has 13 amino acids. Per germline, CDR1 SGHNT and CDR2 YYREEE (reference sequence). The CDR3 bases are TGTGCCAGCAGCTTACCCGGGATCTACGAGCAGTACTTC. It encodes CASSLPGIYEQYF.

The chain carries TRBV5-1 and TRBJ1-1; TRBD1 matches at 7 bases. Germline loops: CDR1 SGHRS, CDR2 YFSETQ. This CDR3 is built from 14 residues. The trim removed 4 bases at V and 7 bases at J, leaving 10 bases unmatched. CDR3 loop: CASSQGQVKGEAFF. The CDR3 DNA reads TGCGCCAGCAGCCAAGGACAGGTAAAGGGTGAAGCTTTCTTT. Together with reference TRBV5-1 and TRBJ1-1, the CDR3 gives the full variable domain: KAGVTQTPRYLIKTRGQQVTLSCSPISGHRSVSWYQQTPGQGLQFLFEYFSETQRNKGNFPGRFSGRQFSNSRSEMNVSTLELGDSALYLCASSQGQVKGEAFFGQGTRLTVV.

The gene calls are TRBV29-1 and TRBJ2-5, with 7 bases matching TRBD1. Germline assignment: CDR1 SQVTM and CDR2 ANQGSEA. The CDR3 length is 13 residues. V was pared by 3 bases and J by 5 bases, with 6 bases of the junction left unmatched. The CDR3 DNA reads TGCAGCGTTGACGCTACAGGGGTGGAGACCCAGTACTTC. It encodes CSVDATGVETQYF.

The chain recombines TRBV5-1 with TRBJ2-1, with 8 bases aligning to TRBD2. Germline CDR1 reads SGHRS; CDR2 reads YFSETQ. With 1 base clipped from V and 8 bases from J, the junction kept 11 bases outside the gene matches. This CDR3 is built from 16 residues. The CDR3 DNA reads as TGCGCCAGCAGCTTGATCCGGACTAGCTCTGTCTATGAGCAGTTCTTC. This translates into CASSLIRTSSVYEQFF.

V is TRBV29-1 and J is TRBJ2-3, with D possibly TRBD2 on 5 matching bases. Germline V CDR1 and CDR2: SQVTM, ANQGSEA. Trimming removed 3 bases from V and 6 bases from J, with 13 bases in between. The CDR3 contains 13 residues. The chain's CDR3 is CSVDSGGEDTQYF. In DNA form, the CDR3 reads TGCAGCGTTGACAGCGGAGGAGAGGATACGCAGTATTTT.

This clone is a singleton in its sample. V and J are TRBV5-4 and TRBJ2-6, with 9 bases identical to TRBD1. There are 17 residues in the CDR3. The germline V gene encodes CDR1 SGHNT and CDR2 YYREEE (reference sequence). V was clipped by 4 bases and J by 4 bases; unmatched bases: 9. CDR3 residues: CASSPRDRVTGANVLTF. The CDR3 DNA sequence: TGTGCCAGCAGCCCAAGGGACAGGGTGACAGGGGCCAACGTCCTGACTTTC.

This chain connects TRBV29-1 to TRBJ1-3, with D unclear. The CDR3 runs to 16 residues. Trimming pared 6 bases from V and 1 base from J, leaving 19 bases between. Germline-derived CDR1 and CDR2 are SQVTM and ANQGSEA. The CDR3 DNA is TGCAGCGTGATCTTCGAGGGCGTCGTTTCTGGAAACACCATATATTTT. Its protein is CSVIFEGVVSGNTIYF.

The gene calls are TRBV25-1 and TRBJ2-5, with TRBD1 matching 8 bases. The trim removed 2 bases at V and 5 bases at J, leaving 7 bases unmatched. The CDR3 extends over 15 amino acids. Germline loops: CDR1 MGHDK, CDR2 SYGVNS. CDR3 nucleotides: TGTGCCAGCAGTGAAGGGACAGGCTTTTTCGAGACCCAGTACTTC. It translates to CASSEGTGFFETQYF.

This clone was seen a few times. The chain couples TRBV19 to TRBJ2-2, with D perhaps TRBD2 (7 bases). This CDR3 has 16 residues. Trimming shortened V by 7 bases and J by 0 bases, and 15 bases separated the two germline ends. CDR1 and CDR2 from the germline V gene are LNHDA and SQIVND (reference sequence). CDR3 bases: TGTGCCAGTATTCAACAGGGAGGGACGAACACCGGGGAGCTGTTTTTT. Encoded protein: CASIQQGGTNTGELFF.

CDR3 sequence (DNA): TGTGCCAGCAGTTTTTGGGGCCAGGGTCTAAGGAATGAGCAGTTCTTC. It translates to CASSFWGQGLRNEQFF. The J gene is TRBJ2-1, the V gene TRBV27, with a tentative D call TRBD1 (5 bases). The CDR3 is 16 residues long. Per germline, CDR1 MNHEY and CDR2 SMNVEV (reference sequence). V lost 3 bases to trimming and J lost 7 bases, with 19 bases between them.

The gene calls are TRBV5-1 and TRBJ2-7, with 9 bases matching TRBD1. CDR3 length equals 14 residues. V lost 6 bases and J lost 3; bases outside the gene matches: 7. Per germline, CDR1 SGHRS and CDR2 YFSETQ. The CDR3 spells CASMTGQGHYEQYF. The CDR3 coding sequence is TGCGCCAGCATGACGGGACAGGGACACTACGAGCAGTACTTC. The whole variable domain, remainder taken from reference TRBV5-1 and TRBJ2-7, is KAGVTQTPRYLIKTRGQQVTLSCSPISGHRSVSWYQQTPGQGLQFLFEYFSETQRNKGNFPGRFSGRQFSNSRSEMNVSTLELGDSALYLCASMTGQGHYEQYFGPGTRLTVT.

J is TRBJ2-2 and V is TRBV28; 12 bases are a match to TRBD2. The CDR3 is 18 amino acids. With 5 bases clipped from V and 4 bases from J, the junction kept 11 bases outside the gene matches. Germline V lookup: CDR1 MDHEN, CDR2 SYDVKM. The CDR3 region has the DNA TGTGCCAGCAGTCCTATACCCCTACTAGCGGGAGGCACCGGGGAGCTGTTTTTT. Amino acids: CASSPIPLLAGGTGELFF.

The rearrangement links TRBV27 to TRBJ2-1; weak D call: TRBD1 (6 bases). The germline V gene encodes CDR1 MNHEY and CDR2 SMNVEV (reference sequence). CDR3 size: 18 residues. Trimming cost V 6 bases and J 4 bases, with 25 bases left between them. CDR3 nucleotide sequence: TGTGCCAGCAGCGCCCTTCGACTAACCGGGACAAGGTACAATGAGCAGTTCTTC. Translated, it gives CASSALRLTGTRYNEQFF.

The CDR3 reads CAISGIAVNSNQPQHF. The CDR3 region has the DNA TGTGCCATCAGTGGGATAGCAGTGAATAGCAATCAGCCCCAGCATTTT. This chain connects TRBV10-3 to TRBJ1-5; D not certain. The CDR3 length is 16 residues. Germline V gene sequence: CDR1 ENHRY, CDR2 SYGVKD. V was pared by 4 bases and J by 0 bases, with 13 bases between.

This chain uses TRBV29-1 with TRBJ2-7; D not certain. The germline V and J ends were trimmed by 2 bases and 6 bases, with 8 bases remaining between them. The germline gives CDR1 SQVTM, CDR2 ANQGSEA. The CDR3 extends over 11 amino acids. This CDR3 is CSVEWVGEQYF. The CDR3 region has the DNA TGCAGCGTTGAATGGGTAGGCGAGCAGTACTTC.

V and J are TRBV5-1 and TRBJ1-3, with a possible D match to TRBD1 (6 bases). V was shortened by 1 base and J by 1 base, with 12 bases between the two germline ends. CDR1 is SGHRS, CDR2 YFSETQ, per germline. This CDR3 is 16 amino acids long. The CDR3 region is CASSLYWGLSGNTIYF. The CDR3 DNA sequence: TGCGCCAGCAGCTTGTACTGGGGGCTGTCTGGAAACACCATATATTTT.

The gene calls are TRBV5-1 and TRBJ2-5; TRBD1 matches 7 bases. The V segment lost 4 bases and the J segment 2 bases; nucleotides outside the gene matches: 11. The germline V gene has CDR1 SGHRS and CDR2 YFSETQ. This CDR3 has 16 residues. The CDR3 DNA reads TGCGCCAGCAGCCCCTGGACAGGATCAGGTCAAGAGACCCAGTACTTC. This translates into CASSPWTGSGQETQYF.

The rearrangement uses TRBV4-2 and TRBJ1-3; D remains unclear. V was shortened by 6 bases and J by 0 bases, with 3 bases between the two germline ends. Germline V gene lookup returns CDR1 LGHNA and CDR2 YNFKEQ. The CDR3 is made up of 12 amino acids. The CDR3 coding sequence is TGTGCCAGCAGAGGCTCTGGAAACACCATATATTTT. It translates to CASRGSGNTIYF.

This clone turned up a few times. The rearrangement joins TRBV2 to TRBJ2-7; unclear D gene. V was trimmed by 6 bases and J by 4 bases, leaving 7 bases between them. Germline V gene lookup returns CDR1 SNHLY and CDR2 FYNNEI. This CDR3 is 11 amino acids long. This chain's CDR3 is CASSDQYEQYF. CDR3 sequence (DNA): TGTGCCAGCAGCGATCAATACGAGCAGTACTTC.

This chain uses TRBV5-1 with TRBJ2-5, with D unresolved. Germline V gene lookup returns CDR1 SGHRS and CDR2 YFSETQ. Trimming shortened V by 2 bases and J by 3 bases, and 8 bases separated the two germline ends. CDR3 length: 13 residues. In nucleotides, the CDR3 is TGCGCCAGCAGCTTCGACACAGAAGAGACCCAGTACTTC. It codes for CASSFDTEETQYF.

This chain uses TRBV10-3 with TRBJ2-6; the D gene is possibly TRBD1 (6 bases). The CDR3 spans 15 residues. CDR1 and CDR2 from the germline V gene are ENHRY and SYGVKD. V was clipped by 1 base and J by 8 bases, with 12 bases between them. The CDR3 loop reads CAISELGAGPNVLTF. Written as DNA, the CDR3 is TGTGCCATCAGTGAGTTGGGGGCCGGTCCCAACGTCCTGACTTTC.

The chain has TRBV5-6 and TRBJ2-6; D is perhaps TRBD2 (5 bases). CDR1 is SGHDT and CDR2 is YYEEEE in the germline V gene. CDR3 size: 15 residues. With 4 bases removed from V and 1 base from J, the gap between germline ends came to 9 bases. The CDR3: CASSARGSGANVLTF. In DNA form, the CDR3 reads TGTGCCAGCAGCGCCCGGGGATCTGGGGCCAACGTCCTGACTTTC.

This clone was picked up one time. This chain uses TRBV6-5 with TRBJ2-7; no definite D call. V was trimmed by 0 bases and J by 0 bases, leaving 3 bases between them. The CDR3 sequence is 13 residues long. CDR1 and CDR2 from the germline V gene are MNHEY and SVGAGI. CDR3 nucleotide sequence: TGTGCCAGCAGTTACTCAGCCTCCTACGAGCAGTACTTC. Residues: CASSYSASYEQYF.

The V call is TRBV19, the J call TRBJ2-3; 8 positions agree with TRBD2. In germline, CDR1 is LNHDA, CDR2 SQIVND (reference sequence). The CDR3 runs to 14 residues. J was trimmed by 6 bases and V by 6 bases; bases with no gene match: 8. The DNA for the CDR3 is TGTGCCAGTAGCTGGGGGGCTAGCGGGGATACGCAGTATTTT. Its translation: CASSWGASGDTQYF.

This chain links TRBV28 with TRBJ1-1; TRBD1 matches at 9 bases. This CDR3 has 14 amino acids. The germline gives CDR1 MDHEN, CDR2 SYDVKM. J was trimmed by 5 bases and V by 5 bases; bases with no gene match: 6. The CDR3 spells CASSPGTGRTEAFF. The CDR3 DNA reads TGTGCCAGCAGTCCCGGGACAGGGAGAACTGAAGCTTTCTTT.

A note on this clone: The identical CDR3 is also encoded by other nucleotide sequences in the sample. The chain carries TRBV15 and TRBJ2-7; D is unclear. Germline V lookup: CDR1 LNHNV, CDR2 YYDKDF (reference sequence). The CDR3 is 15 amino acids. V lost 0 bases and J 0 bases, leaving 9 bases between the germline ends. The CDR3 sequence is CATSRDPQSSYEQYF. CDR3 nucleotide sequence: TGTGCCACCAGCAGAGATCCGCAGAGCTCCTACGAGCAGTACTTC.

CDR3 in amino acids: CASSQGGGEVMGNQPQHF. The CDR3 DNA sequence: TGCGCCAGCAGCCAAGGGGGGGGCGAGGTTATGGGCAATCAGCCCCAGCATTTT. The rearrangement uses TRBV4-1 and TRBJ1-5; D might be TRBD1 (6 bases). This CDR3 contains 18 residues. With 1 base removed from V and 2 bases from J, the gap between germline ends came to 18 bases. CDR1 is MGHRA and CDR2 is YSYEKL in the germline V gene.

The genes are TRBV6-5 and TRBJ2-2; 10 bases are a match to TRBD1. Germline values: CDR1 MNHEY, CDR2 SVGAGI. The junction had 6 bases not matched to a gene; V was cut back by 5 bases and J by 6 bases. This CDR3 is built from 15 residues. The CDR3 sequence: CASSRGTGDAGELFF. The CDR3 DNA is TGTGCCAGCAGTCGCGGGACAGGGGACGCCGGGGAGCTGTTTTTT.

In DNA, the CDR3 is TGTGCCAGCAGCTTAGAGGGACTTAGCAATCAGCCCCAGCATTTT. Amino acid sequence: CASSLEGLSNQPQHF. The chain couples TRBV7-2 to TRBJ1-5, with D perhaps matching TRBD1 (5 bases). This CDR3 has 15 residues. V was pared by 1 base and J by 0 bases, with 7 bases between. Germline loops: CDR1 SGHTA, CDR2 FQGNSA.

The V and J genes are TRBV18 and TRBJ1-2; D call uncertain. Per germline, CDR1 KGHSH and CDR2 LQKENI. Trimming pared 2 bases from V and 4 bases from J, leaving 11 bases between. The CDR3 has 14 residues. The CDR3 DNA sequence: TGTGCCAGCTCACCAGACCGTACCTCCTATGGCTACACCTTC. This sequence encodes CASSPDRTSYGYTF. Filled out from reference TRBV18 and TRBJ1-2, the complete variable domain reads NAGVMQNPRHLVRRRGQEARLRCSPMKGHSHVYWYRQLPEEGLKFMVYLQKENIIDESGMPKERFSAEFPKEGPSILRIQQVVRGDSAAYFCASSPDRTSYGYTFGSGTRLTVV.